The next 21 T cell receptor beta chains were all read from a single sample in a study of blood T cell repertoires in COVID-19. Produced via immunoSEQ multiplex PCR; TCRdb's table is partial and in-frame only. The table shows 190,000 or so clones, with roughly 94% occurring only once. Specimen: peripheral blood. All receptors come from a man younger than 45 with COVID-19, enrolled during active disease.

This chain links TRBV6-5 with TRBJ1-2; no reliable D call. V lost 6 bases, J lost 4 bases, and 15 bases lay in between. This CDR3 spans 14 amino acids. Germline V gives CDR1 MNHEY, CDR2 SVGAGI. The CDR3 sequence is CASSNPGGLYGYTF. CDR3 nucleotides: TGTGCCAGCAGCAATCCGGGAGGGCTCTATGGCTACACCTTC.

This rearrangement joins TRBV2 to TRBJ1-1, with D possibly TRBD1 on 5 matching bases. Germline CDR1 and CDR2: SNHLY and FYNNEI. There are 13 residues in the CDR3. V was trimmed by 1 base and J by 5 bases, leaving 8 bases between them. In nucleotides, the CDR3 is TGTGCCAGCAGTGAAGGGGGGAGGACTGAAGCTTTCTTT. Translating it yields CASSEGGRTEAFF.

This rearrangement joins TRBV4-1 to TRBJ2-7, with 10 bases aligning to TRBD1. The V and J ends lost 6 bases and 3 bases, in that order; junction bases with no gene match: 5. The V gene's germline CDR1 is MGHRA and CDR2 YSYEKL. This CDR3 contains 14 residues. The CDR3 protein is CASRLGTGDYEQYF. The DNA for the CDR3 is TGCGCCAGCAGGCTCGGGACAGGGGACTACGAGCAGTACTTC.

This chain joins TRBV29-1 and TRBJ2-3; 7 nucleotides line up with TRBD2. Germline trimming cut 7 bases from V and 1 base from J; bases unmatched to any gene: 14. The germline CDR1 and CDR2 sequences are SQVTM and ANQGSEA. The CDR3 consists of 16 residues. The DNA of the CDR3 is TGCAGCGCTGGGGGGGGGAAGCGGACGGGCACAGATACGCAGTATTTT. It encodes CSAGGGKRTGTDTQYF.

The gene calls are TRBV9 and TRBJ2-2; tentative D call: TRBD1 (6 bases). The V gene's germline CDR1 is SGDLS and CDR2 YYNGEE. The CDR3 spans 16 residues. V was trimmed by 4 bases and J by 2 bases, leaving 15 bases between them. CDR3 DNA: TGTGCCAGCAGCCCCCGGGACAAGGCAAACACCGGGGAGCTGTTTTTT. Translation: CASSPRDKANTGELFF.

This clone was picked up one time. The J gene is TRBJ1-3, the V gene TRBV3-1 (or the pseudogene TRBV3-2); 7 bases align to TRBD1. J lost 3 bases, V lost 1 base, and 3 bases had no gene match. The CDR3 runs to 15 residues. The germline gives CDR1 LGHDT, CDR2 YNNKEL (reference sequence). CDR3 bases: TGTGCCAGCAGCCAAGTAGGGGGCAATGGAAACACCATATATTTT. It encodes CASSQVGGNGNTIYF.

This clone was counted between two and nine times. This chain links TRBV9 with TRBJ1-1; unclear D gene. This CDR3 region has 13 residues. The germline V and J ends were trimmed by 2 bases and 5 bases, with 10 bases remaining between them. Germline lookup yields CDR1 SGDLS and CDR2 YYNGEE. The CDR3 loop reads CASSVGGRTEAFF. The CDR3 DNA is TGTGCCAGCAGCGTCGGCGGGAGGACTGAAGCTTTCTTT.

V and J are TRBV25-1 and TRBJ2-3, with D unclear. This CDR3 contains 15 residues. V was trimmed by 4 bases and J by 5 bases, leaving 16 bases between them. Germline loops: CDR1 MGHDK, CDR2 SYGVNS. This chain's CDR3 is CASSGSTSRGDTQYF. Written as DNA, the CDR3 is TGTGCCAGCAGTGGATCTACCTCCAGAGGAGATACGCAGTATTTT. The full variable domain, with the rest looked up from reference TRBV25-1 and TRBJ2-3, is EADIYQTPRYLVIGTGKKITLECSQTMGHDKMYWYQQDPGMELHLIHYSYGVNSTEKGDLSSESTVSRIRTEHFPLTLESARPSHTSQYLCASSGSTSRGDTQYFGPGTRLTVL.

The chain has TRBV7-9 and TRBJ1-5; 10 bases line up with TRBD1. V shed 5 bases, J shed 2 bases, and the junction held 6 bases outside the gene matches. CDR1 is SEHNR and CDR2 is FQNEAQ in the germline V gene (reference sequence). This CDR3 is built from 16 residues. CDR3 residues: CASSAGQGGGNQPQHF. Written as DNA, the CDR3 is TGTGCCAGCAGCGCTGGACAGGGGGGAGGCAATCAGCCCCAGCATTTT.

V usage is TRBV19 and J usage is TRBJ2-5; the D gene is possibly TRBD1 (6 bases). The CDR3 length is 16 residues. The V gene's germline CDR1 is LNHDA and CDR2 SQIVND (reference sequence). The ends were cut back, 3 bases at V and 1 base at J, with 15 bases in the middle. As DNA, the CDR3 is TGTGCCAGTAGTATGTTCCAGGGGATATCCCAAGAGACCCAGTACTTC. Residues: CASSMFQGISQETQYF.

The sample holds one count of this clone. DNA of the CDR3: TGTGCCTGGAGTGTGCTTGGGAGCTCCTATAATTCACCCCTCCACTTT. Protein: CAWSVLGSSYNSPLHF. V gene TRBV30 combines with J gene TRBJ1-6; D unclear. The germline V and J ends were trimmed by 0 bases and 0 bases, with 9 bases remaining between them. This CDR3 region has 16 residues. Germline CDR1 and CDR2: GTSNPN and SVGIG (reference sequence).

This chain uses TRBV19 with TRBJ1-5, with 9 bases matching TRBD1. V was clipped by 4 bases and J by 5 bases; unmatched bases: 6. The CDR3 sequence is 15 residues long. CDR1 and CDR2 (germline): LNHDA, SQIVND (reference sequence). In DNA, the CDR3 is TGTGCCAGTAGTACCACAGGGGGCATTGATCAGCCCCAGCATTTT. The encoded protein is CASSTTGGIDQPQHF.

This CDR3 reads CASSPIGQGAGEQYF. DNA of the CDR3: TGTGCCAGCAGCCCTATCGGGCAGGGGGCCGGAGAGCAGTACTTC. The rearrangement joins TRBV3-1 (or the pseudogene TRBV3-2) to TRBJ2-7, with TRBD1 identical over 8 bases. The CDR3 contains 15 residues. The V and J ends lost 4 bases and 7 bases, in that order; junction bases with no gene match: 12. Germline V gives CDR1 LGHDT, CDR2 YNNKEL (reference sequence).

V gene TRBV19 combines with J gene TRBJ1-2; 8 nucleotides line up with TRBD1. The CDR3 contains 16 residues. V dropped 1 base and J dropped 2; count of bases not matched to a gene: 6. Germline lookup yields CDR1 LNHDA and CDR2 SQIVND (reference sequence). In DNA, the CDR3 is TGTGCCAGTAGTATAGTCGCAGGGGGCAAAAACTATGGCTACACCTTC. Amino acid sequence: CASSIVAGGKNYGYTF.

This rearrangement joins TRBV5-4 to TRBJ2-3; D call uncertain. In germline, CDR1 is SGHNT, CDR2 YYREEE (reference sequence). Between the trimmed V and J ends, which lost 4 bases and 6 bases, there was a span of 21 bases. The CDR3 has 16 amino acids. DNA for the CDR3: TGTGCCAGCAGCCCCCAGGTGGGCCGCAAAACCGATACGCAGTATTTT. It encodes CASSPQVGRKTDTQYF. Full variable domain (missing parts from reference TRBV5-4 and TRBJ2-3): ETGVTQSPTHLIKTRGQQVTLRCSSQSGHNTVSWYQQALGQGPQFIFQYYREEENGRGNFPPRFSGLQFPNYSSELNVNALELDDSALYLCASSPQVGRKTDTQYFGPGTRLTVL.

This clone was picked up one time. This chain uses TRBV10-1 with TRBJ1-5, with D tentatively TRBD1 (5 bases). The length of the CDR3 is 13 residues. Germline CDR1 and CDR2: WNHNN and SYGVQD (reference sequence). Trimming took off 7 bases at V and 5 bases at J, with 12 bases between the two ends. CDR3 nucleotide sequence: TGCGCCAGCATTGGGGGGGGATATCAGCCCCAGCATTTT. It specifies CASIGGGYQPQHF.

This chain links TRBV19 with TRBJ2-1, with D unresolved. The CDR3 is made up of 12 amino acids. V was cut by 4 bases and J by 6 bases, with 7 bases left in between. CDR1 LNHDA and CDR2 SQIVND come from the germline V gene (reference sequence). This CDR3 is CASSTPSNEQFF. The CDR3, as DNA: TGTGCCAGTAGTACTCCTTCCAATGAGCAGTTCTTC.

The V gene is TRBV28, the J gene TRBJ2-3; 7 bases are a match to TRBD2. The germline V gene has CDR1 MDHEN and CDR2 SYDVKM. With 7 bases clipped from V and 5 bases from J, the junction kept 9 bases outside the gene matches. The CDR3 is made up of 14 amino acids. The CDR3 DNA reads TGTGCCAGCACCCTGGGCGGGGGAGGAGATACGCAGTATTTT. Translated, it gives CASTLGGGGDTQYF.

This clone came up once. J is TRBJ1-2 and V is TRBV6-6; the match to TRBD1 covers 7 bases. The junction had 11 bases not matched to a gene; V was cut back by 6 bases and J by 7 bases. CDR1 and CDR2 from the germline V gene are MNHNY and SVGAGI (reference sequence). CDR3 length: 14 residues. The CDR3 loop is CASRAEQGTGGYTF. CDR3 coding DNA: TGTGCCAGCAGGGCGGAACAGGGGACCGGTGGCTACACCTTC.

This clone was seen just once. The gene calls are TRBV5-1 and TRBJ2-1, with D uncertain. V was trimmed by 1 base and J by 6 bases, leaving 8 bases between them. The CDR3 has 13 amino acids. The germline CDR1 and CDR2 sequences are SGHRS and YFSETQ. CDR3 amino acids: CASSLYSSNEQFF. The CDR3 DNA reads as TGCGCCAGCAGCTTGTACAGTTCCAATGAGCAGTTCTTC. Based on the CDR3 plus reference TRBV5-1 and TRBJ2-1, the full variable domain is KAGVTQTPRYLIKTRGQQVTLSCSPISGHRSVSWYQQTPGQGLQFLFEYFSETQRNKGNFPGRFSGRQFSNSRSEMNVSTLELGDSALYLCASSLYSSNEQFFGPGTRLTVL.

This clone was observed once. The CDR3 is CASSSGATYEQYF. The DNA for the CDR3 is TGTGCCAGCAGTTCTGGGGCCACCTACGAGCAGTACTTC. The chain has TRBV6-6 and TRBJ2-7; D is perhaps TRBD1 (5 bases). Trimming took 4 bases from V and 2 from J, leaving 9 bases between them. Germline CDR1 reads MNHNY; CDR2 reads SVGAGI (reference sequence). CDR3 length: 13 residues.